This TCR beta chain was captured in a study of cytomegalovirus exposure and HLA in healthy donors. Findings and caveats of the study: In an earlier analysis, most TCR beta V segments were productive about 87% or about 30% of the time. Most CMV-associated TCR beta chains appeared HLA-restricted in a later analysis. A missense variant in DCLRE1C was later tied to TCR beta V- and J-gene trimming.

The CDR3 extends over 16 amino acids. Germline V CDR1 and CDR2: LGHNA, YSLEER. With V trimmed by 0 bases and J by 9 bases, 8 bases remained unmatched. This clone was seen a single time. As yet, its antigen is unknown. The PCR was carried out with 60 Vbeta primers and 13 Jbeta primers. The protocol was immunoSEQ multiplex PCR, while the TCRdb copy is restricted to in-frame clones and leaves out a portion. The data show under 200,000 clones, 80% seen once. The chain uses TRBV4-3 and TRBJ2-2, with 9 bases lining up with TRBD2. Sequencing was done on a sample of PBMCs. The TCR comes from a woman in her 50s in good health and CMV-seropositive. CDR3: CASSQDGTSRSRELFF. The CDR3 bases are TGCGCCAGCAGCCAAGACGGGACTAGCCGTTCGAGGGAGCTGTTTTTT.